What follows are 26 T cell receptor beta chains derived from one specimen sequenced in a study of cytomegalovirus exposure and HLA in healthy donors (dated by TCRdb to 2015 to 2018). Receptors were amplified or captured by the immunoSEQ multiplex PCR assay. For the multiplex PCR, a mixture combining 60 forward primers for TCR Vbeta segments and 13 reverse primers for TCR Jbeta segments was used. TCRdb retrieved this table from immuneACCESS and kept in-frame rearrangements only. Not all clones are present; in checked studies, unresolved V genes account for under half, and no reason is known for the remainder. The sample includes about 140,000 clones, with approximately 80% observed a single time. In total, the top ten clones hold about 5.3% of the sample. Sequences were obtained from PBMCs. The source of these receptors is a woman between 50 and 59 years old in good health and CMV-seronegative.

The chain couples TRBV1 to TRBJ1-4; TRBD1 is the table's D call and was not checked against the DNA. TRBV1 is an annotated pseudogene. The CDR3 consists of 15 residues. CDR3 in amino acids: CTSSQNQQGNEKLFF. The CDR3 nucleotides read TGCACCAGCAGCCAAAACCAACAGGGTAACGAAAAACTGTTTTTT.

This CDR3 reads CASSLGTVYGYTF. The DNA of the CDR3 is TGTGCCAGCAGCTTAGGGACAGTCTATGGCTACACCTTC. The rearrangement uses TRBV11-2 and TRBJ1-2, with D maybe TRBD1 (6 bases). This CDR3 has 13 residues. Trimming cost V 1 base and J 4 bases, with 7 bases left between them. Germline V gene data show CDR1 as SGHAT and CDR2 as FQNNGV.

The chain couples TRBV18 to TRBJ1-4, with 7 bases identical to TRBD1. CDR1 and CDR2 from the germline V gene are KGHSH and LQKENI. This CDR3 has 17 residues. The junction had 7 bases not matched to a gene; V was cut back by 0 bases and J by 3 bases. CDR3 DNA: TGTGCCAGCTCACCACCCGGATTCGGGACAGCTAATGAAAAACTGTTTTTT. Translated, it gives CASSPPGFGTANEKLFF.

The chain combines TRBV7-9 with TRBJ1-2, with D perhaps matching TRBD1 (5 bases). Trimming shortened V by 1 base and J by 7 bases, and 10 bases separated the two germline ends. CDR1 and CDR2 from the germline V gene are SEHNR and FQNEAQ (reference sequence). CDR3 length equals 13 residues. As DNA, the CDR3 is TGTGCCAGCAGCTTAGATCAGGGTTTTGGCTACACCTTC. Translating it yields CASSLDQGFGYTF.

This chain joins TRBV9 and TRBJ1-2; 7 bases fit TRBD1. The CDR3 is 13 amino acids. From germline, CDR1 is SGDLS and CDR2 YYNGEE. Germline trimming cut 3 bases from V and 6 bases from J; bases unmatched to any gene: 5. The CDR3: CASSATGYHGYTF. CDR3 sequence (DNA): TGTGCCAGCAGCGCGACAGGGTACCATGGCTACACCTTC. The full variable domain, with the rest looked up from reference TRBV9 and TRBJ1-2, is DSGVTQTPKHLITATGQRVTLRCSPRSGDLSVYWYQQSLDQGLQFLIQYYNGEERAKGNILERFSAQQFPDLHSELNLSSLELGDSALYFCASSATGYHGYTFGSGTRLTVV.

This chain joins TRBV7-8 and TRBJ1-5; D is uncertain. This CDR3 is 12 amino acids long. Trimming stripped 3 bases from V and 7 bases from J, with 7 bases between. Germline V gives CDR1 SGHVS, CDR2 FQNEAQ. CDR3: CASSFSLQPQHF. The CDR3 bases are TGTGCCAGCAGCTTCTCCTTGCAGCCCCAGCATTTT.

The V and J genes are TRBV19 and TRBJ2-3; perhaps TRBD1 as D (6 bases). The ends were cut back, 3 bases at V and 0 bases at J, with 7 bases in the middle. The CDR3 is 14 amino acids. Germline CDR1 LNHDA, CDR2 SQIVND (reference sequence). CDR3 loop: CASSIGQSTDTQYF. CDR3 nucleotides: TGTGCCAGTAGTATCGGACAGAGCACAGATACGCAGTATTTT.

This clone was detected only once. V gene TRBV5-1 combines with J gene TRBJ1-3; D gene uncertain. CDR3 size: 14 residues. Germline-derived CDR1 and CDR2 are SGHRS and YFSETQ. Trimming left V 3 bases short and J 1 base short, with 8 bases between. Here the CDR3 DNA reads TGCGCCAGCAGCTCGGGTTTGTCTGGAAACACCATATATTTT. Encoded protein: CASSSGLSGNTIYF.

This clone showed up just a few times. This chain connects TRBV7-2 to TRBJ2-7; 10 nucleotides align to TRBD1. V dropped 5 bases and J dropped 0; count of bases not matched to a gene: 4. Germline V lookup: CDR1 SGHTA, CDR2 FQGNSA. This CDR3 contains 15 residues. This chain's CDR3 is CASSGRDRGSYEQYF. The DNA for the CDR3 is TGTGCCAGCAGCGGGCGGGACAGGGGCTCCTACGAGCAGTACTTC. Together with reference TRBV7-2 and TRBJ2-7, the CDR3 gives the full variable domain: GAGVSQSPSNKVTEKGKDVELRCDPISGHTALYWYRQSLGQGLEFLIYFQGNSAPDKSGLPSDRFSAERTGGSVSTLTIQRTQQEDSAVYLCASSGRDRGSYEQYFGPGTRLTVT.

CDR3 sequence reads: CASSSKNSPADRGNNEQFF. The CDR3 coding sequence is TGTGCCAGCAGCTCAAAGAACAGTCCGGCGGACAGGGGAAACAATGAGCAGTTCTTC. The V gene is TRBV7-9, the J gene TRBJ2-1; 9 bases line up with TRBD1. The trim removed 4 bases at V and 5 bases at J, leaving 18 bases unmatched. CDR1 SEHNR and CDR2 FQNEAQ come from the germline V gene (reference sequence). The CDR3 spans 19 residues.

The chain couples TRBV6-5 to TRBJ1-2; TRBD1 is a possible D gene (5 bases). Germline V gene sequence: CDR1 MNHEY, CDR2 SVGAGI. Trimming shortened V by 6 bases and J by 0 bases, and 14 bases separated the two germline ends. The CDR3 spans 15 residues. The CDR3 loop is CASRPFLTANYGYTF. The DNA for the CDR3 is TGTGCCAGCAGGCCCTTCCTGACAGCTAACTATGGCTACACCTTC.

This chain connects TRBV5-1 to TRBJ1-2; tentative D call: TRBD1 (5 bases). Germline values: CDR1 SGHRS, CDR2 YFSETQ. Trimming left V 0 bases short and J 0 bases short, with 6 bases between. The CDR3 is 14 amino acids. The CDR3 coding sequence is TGCGCCAGCAGCTTGGAGGGGCCTAACTATGGCTACACCTTC. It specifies CASSLEGPNYGYTF.

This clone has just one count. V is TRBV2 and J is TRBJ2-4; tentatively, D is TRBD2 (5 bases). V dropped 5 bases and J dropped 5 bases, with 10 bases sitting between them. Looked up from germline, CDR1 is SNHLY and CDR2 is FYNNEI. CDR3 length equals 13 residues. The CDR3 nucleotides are TGTGCCAGCAGTTTCGGGGTTGAAAACATTCAGTACTTC. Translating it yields CASSFGVENIQYF.

The CDR3: CASSPRLAGGQETQYF. The CDR3 DNA is TGTGCCAGCAGCCCCCGACTAGCGGGGGGCCAAGAGACCCAGTACTTC. The chain is built from TRBV9 and TRBJ2-5; TRBD2 matches 13 bases. The CDR3 totals 16 residues. Germline CDR1 is SGDLS and CDR2 is YYNGEE. The V gene end was trimmed by 4 bases and the J gene end by 1 base; junction bases not matched to a gene: 4.

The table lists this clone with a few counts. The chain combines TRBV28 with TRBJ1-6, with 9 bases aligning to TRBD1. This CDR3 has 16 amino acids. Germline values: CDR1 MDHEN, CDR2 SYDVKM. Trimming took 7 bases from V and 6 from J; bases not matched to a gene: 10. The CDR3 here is CASTIPRGQGNSPLHF. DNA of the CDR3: TGTGCCAGCACGATACCGCGGGGACAGGGTAATTCACCCCTCCACTTT.

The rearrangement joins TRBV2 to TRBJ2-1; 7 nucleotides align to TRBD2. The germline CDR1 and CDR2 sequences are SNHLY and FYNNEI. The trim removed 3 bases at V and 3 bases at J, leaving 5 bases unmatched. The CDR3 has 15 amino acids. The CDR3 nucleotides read TGTGCCAGCAGTGAGTTTGGGGGGGGCTACAATGAGCAGTTCTTC. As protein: CASSEFGGGYNEQFF.

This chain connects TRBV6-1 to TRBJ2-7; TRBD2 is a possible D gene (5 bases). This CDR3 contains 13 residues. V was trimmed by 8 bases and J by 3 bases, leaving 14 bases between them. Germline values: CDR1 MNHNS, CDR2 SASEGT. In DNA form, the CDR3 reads TGTGCCAGCGGAGTGAGGAGGAGCTACGAGCAGTACTTC. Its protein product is CASGVRRSYEQYF.

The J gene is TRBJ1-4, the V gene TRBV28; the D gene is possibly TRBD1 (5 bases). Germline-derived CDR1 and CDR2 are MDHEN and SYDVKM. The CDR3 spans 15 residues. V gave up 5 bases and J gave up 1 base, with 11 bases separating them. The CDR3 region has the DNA TGTGCCAGCAGTCTGTCCGGGGGAACTAATGAAAAACTGTTTTTT. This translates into CASSLSGGTNEKLFF.

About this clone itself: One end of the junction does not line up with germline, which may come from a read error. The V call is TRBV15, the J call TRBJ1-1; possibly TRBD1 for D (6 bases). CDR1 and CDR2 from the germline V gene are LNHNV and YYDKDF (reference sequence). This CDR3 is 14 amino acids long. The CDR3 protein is CATSSYQGNTETFF. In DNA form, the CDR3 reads TGTGCCACCAGCAGTTATCAGGGGAACACTGAAACTTTCTTT.

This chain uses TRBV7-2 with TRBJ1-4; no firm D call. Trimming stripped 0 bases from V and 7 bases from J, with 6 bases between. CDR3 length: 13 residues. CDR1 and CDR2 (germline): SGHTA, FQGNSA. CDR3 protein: CASSLAGAEKLFF. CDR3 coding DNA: TGTGCCAGCAGCTTAGCCGGAGCTGAAAAACTGTTTTTT.

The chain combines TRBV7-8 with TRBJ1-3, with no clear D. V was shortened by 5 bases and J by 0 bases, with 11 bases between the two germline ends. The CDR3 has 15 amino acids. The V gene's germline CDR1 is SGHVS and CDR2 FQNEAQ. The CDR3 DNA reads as TGTGCCAGCAGCCCACAGAACCCCTCTGGAAACACCATATATTTT. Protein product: CASSPQNPSGNTIYF.

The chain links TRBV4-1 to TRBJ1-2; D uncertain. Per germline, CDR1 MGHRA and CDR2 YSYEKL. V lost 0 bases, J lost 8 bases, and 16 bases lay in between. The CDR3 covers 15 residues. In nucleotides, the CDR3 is TGCGCCAGCAGCCAAGATTCCGGGAGAAGGGAGGGCTACACCTTC. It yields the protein CASSQDSGRREGYTF.

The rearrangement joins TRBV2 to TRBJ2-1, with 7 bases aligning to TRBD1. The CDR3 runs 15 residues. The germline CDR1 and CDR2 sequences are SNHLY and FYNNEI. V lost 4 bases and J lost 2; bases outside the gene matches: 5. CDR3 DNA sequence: TGTGCCAGCAGTGGGGGGACAGAAACCTACAATGAGCAGTTCTTC. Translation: CASSGGTETYNEQFF.

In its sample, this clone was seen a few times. CDR3 DNA: TGTGCCTGGAGTGCCGGACAGGGGTCACCCCTCCACTTT. It codes for CAWSAGQGSPLHF. The chain links TRBV30 to TRBJ1-6, with TRBD1 identical over 9 bases. The germline V gene has CDR1 GTSNPN and CDR2 SVGIG (reference sequence). The CDR3 is made up of 13 amino acids. Trimming cost V 1 base and J 10 bases; bases outside gene matches: 2.

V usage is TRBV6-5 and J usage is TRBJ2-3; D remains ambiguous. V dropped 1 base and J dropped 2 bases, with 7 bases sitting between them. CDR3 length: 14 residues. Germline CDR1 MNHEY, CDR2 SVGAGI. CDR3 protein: CASSYYTDTDTQYF. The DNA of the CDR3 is TGTGCCAGCAGTTACTATACAGACACAGATACGCAGTATTTT.

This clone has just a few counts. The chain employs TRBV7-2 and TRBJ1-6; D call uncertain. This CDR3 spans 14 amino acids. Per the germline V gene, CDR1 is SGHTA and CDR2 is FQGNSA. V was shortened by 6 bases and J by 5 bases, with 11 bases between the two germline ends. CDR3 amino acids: CASSPGVNNSPLHF. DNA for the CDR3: TGTGCCAGCAGTCCCGGGGTGAATAATTCACCCCTCCACTTT.